This T cell receptor beta chain derives from a study of vaccination and CD4 T cells after COVID-19. Regarding the study as a whole: Spike mono-reactivity was shown by 304 of 307 vaccine-specific clones in convalescent patients.

Treatment meaning: approximately 11-day PBMC culture with coronavirus spike peptide pools or control peptides (ViraFEST assay). For ViraFEST, peptide pools expanded antigen-specific T cells, after which the TCRs were sequenced. Oncomine TCR Beta short-read sequencing was applied to DNA from cultured CD4+ T cells. It was cultured CD4+ T cells from which genomic DNA was extracted. MiXCR, applied by TCRdb to the PCR reads, yields one record per CDR3 protein. Of fewer than 20,000 distinct CDR3 sequences listed, 50% were seen once; the top ten hold roughly 6.7%. This clonotype was observed a few times. What it binds is unknown. This CDR3 spans 16 amino acids. From germline, CDR1 is SGHTA and CDR2 FQGNSA. The ends were cut back, 2 bases at V and 2 bases at J, with 15 bases in the middle.

Material: CD4+ T cells from blood, cultured in vitro. The chain employs TRBV7-2 and TRBJ1-2; tentatively, D is TRBD1 (5 bases). The sequence came from a human donor who had recovered from COVID-19. The CDR3 DNA follows: TGTGCCAGCAGCTTACCCCTGGGACCGCTCAACTATGGCTACACCTTC. Translating it yields CASSLPLGPLNYGYTF.